Listed below are T cell receptor beta chains from one sample, sequenced in a study of a mutant IDH1 vaccine in newly diagnosed glioma. Their antigen targets remain unknown. Assay used: immunoSEQ multiplex PCR; TCRdb lists only in-frame clones, some missing. Of about 67,000 clones listed, around 91% are singletons. The sequenced sample was PBMCs, obtained from a glioma patient whose treatment included an IDH1 peptide vaccine. All receptors come from a man in his forties with glioma. Both conserved end residues are trimmed from each CDR3. The D gene is left open where the match is weak.

J gene	D gene	V gene	CDR3 protein
TRBJ2-3	NA	TRBV27	ASSLRFATDTQY
TRBJ2-2	TRBD1	TRBV11-2	ASSLVGGQSTGELF
TRBJ2-5	NA	TRBV7-9	ASSSQGGAVEETQY
TRBJ2-3	TRBD1	TRBV5-6	ASSLVGSEGTGTDTQY
TRBJ2-1	NA	TRBV10-2	ASSEPGGPYNEQF
TRBJ2-2	TRBD2	TRBV10-3	AISGAGLAGNTGELF
TRBJ1-1	NA	TRBV18	ASSPQAENTEAF
TRBJ1-2	TRBD1	TRBV29-1	SASRTGGDDGYT
TRBJ2-5	TRBD2	TRBV9	ASSTPGTSGRVRETQY
TRBJ1-2	TRBD1	TRBV30	ASPSGTANYGYT
TRBJ1-4	TRBD1	TRBV29-1	SVGGQGWEKLF
TRBJ1-1	NA	TRBV29-1	SVARGGGPEAF
TRBJ2-1	NA	TRBV18	ASSPTESSYNEQF
TRBJ2-7	TRBD2	TRBV19	ASSMGRGEQY
TRBJ1-1	NA	TRBV10-2	ASSARGNTEAF
TRBJ2-3	TRBD2	TRBV28	ASSLRGLAATDTQY
TRBJ2-7	TRBD1	TRBV29-1	SVGTGGYEQY
TRBJ2-5	NA	TRBV9	ASSVGPSVGNLETQY
TRBJ2-1	TRBD1	TRBV11-2	ASSLGTGWSGEQF
TRBJ1-2	NA	TRBV11-2	ASSLGVPNGYT
TRBJ1-1	NA	TRBV13	ASSLIGKNTEAF
TRBJ1-3	NA	TRBV28	ASSLGVGPNSPTNTIY
TRBJ2-2	TRBD2	TRBV4-2	ASSLTTSGGWAGELF
TRBJ2-7	NA	TRBV7-2	ASSTTGEQY
TRBJ1-2	TRBD1	TRBV11-2	ASSRDRDYGYT
TRBJ1-5	TRBD1	TRBV5-1	ASSWGQGNQPQH
TRBJ1-3	NA	TRBV4-1	ASSRLVGAGNTIY
TRBJ1-1	NA	TRBV11-2	ASSLQAQPGTEAF
TRBJ1-6	NA	TRBV19	ASSPGLGGAYNSPLH
TRBJ2-5	NA	TRBV6-6	ASSAQETQY
TRBJ2-7	TRBD2	TRBV27	ASSLGRDGASYEQY
TRBJ2-1	NA	TRBV27	ASSPGVSSYNEQF
TRBJ1-2	NA	TRBV5-1	ASSLEMTWAGSGYT
TRBJ2-3	NA	TRBV4-1	ASSPRGTRGPDTQY
NA	NA	TRBV5-4	ASSLGQRGPIYEQY
TRBJ1-1	NA	TRBV7-6	ASSWRGDTEAF
TRBJ1-5	NA	TRBV7-2	ASSPQQGINQPQH
TRBJ1-1	NA	TRBV18	ASSPMPADLNTEAF
TRBJ2-1	TRBD2	TRBV7-9	ASSPGLAGVEQF
NA	NA	TRBV7-8	ASSLGTTVVYEQY
TRBJ2-1	TRBD1	TRBV11-3	ASSLARGLDEQF
TRBJ1-3	NA	TRBV9	ASSAHPSGSGNTIY
TRBJ1-2	TRBD1	TRBV2	ASRTGGWGYT
TRBJ2-7	TRBD1	TRBV28	ASSREGAEQY
TRBJ2-1	NA	TRBV5-1	ASNEQF
TRBJ1-1	NA	TRBV11-2	ASSFSGLTEAF
TRBJ2-1	NA	TRBV2	ASSPPEPSLYNEQF